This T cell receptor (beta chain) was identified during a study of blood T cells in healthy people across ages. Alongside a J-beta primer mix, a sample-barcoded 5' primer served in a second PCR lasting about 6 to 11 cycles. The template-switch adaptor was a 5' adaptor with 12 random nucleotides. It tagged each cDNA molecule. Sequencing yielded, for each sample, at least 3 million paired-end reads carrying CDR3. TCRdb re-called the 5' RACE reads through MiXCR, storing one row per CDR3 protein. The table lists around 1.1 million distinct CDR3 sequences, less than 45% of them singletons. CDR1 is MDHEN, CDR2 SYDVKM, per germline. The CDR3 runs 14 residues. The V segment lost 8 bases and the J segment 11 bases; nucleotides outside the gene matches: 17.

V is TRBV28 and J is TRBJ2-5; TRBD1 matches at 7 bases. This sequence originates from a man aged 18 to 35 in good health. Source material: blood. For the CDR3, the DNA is TGTGCCAGCGTTGCAGGGGGTTTTAGTGGTGAGCAGTACTTC. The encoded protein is CASVAGGFSGEQYF.